The 25 T cell receptor beta chains below come from one sample, sequenced in a study of T-cell reconstitution after alpha-beta-depleted transplantation in children. Unique molecular identifiers were incorporated when the TCRbeta library was constructed. TCRdb fed the PCR reads into MiXCR, producing one record per CDR3 protein. The repertoire holds just over 950,000 distinct CDR3 sequences, around 30% seen once, with 28% in the top ten. The input for sequencing was PBMCs, mostly from graft donor cells, taken 360 days after TCRalphabeta/CD19-depleted stem cell transplant. All receptors derive from a boy in the first two years of life who had a stem cell transplant for SCID, so the T cells may come from the graft donor.

This chain joins TRBV5-1 and TRBJ2-5; TRBD2 matches 8 bases. With 4 bases clipped from V and 3 bases from J, the junction kept 5 bases outside the gene matches. CDR3 size: 14 residues. CDR1 is SGHRS and CDR2 is YFSETQ in the germline V gene. The CDR3 reads CASSIGAGEETQYF. Written as DNA, the CDR3 is TGCGCCAGCAGCATTGGAGCGGGGGAAGAGACCCAGTACTTC.

This chain uses TRBV9 with TRBJ2-1; D may correspond to TRBD1 or TRBD2 (6 bases each). This CDR3 is 17 amino acids long. The germline CDR1 and CDR2 sequences are SGDLS and YYNGEE. V lost 2 bases, J lost 0 bases, and 15 bases lay in between. CDR3 in amino acids: CASSVEGGPLSYNEQFF. In DNA form, the CDR3 reads TGTGCCAGCAGCGTTGAGGGGGGTCCTCTCTCCTACAATGAGCAGTTCTTC.

CDR3 in amino acids: CASSLVGIPSYEQYF. The CDR3 DNA reads TGCGCCAGCAGCTTGGTAGGGATTCCTTCCTACGAGCAGTACTTC. V is TRBV5-1 and J is TRBJ2-7; no reliable D call. Germline CDR1 is SGHRS and CDR2 is YFSETQ. V lost 0 bases, J lost 1 base, and 11 bases lay in between. The CDR3 consists of 15 residues.

This clonotype was seen a handful of times. The chain uses TRBV6-1 and TRBJ2-7; a possible D gene is TRBD1 (6 bases). The V end lost 6 bases, the J end lost 1 base, and 16 bases lay between the germline ends. This CDR3 spans 15 amino acids. Germline V gene lookup returns CDR1 MNHNS and CDR2 SASEGT. The CDR3 region has the DNA TGTGCCAGCAGAGACAGGATGGGGCCTTCCTACGAGCAGTACTTC. Its protein is CASRDRMGPSYEQYF.

This clonotype was recorded many times. This sequence joins TRBV6-1 and TRBJ2-7; D not resolved. Germline V gene sequence: CDR1 MNHNS, CDR2 SASEGT. Trimming took 6 bases from V and 2 from J, leaving 14 bases between them. There are 14 residues in the CDR3. CDR3 coding DNA: TGTGCCAGCAGCTCCCAACATGGACCCTACGAGCAGTACTTC. Translation: CASSSQHGPYEQYF.

The rearrangement links TRBV6-5 to TRBJ2-1; D tentatively reads TRBD1 or TRBD2 (6 bases each). Trimming shortened V by 0 bases and J by 0 bases, and 12 bases separated the two germline ends. In germline, CDR1 is MNHEY, CDR2 SVGAGI. This CDR3 is 17 amino acids long. CDR3: CASSYSRGVLSYNEQFF. CDR3 coding DNA: TGTGCCAGCAGTTACTCGAGGGGGGTCCTCTCCTACAATGAGCAGTTCTTC.

The rearrangement uses TRBV18 and TRBJ2-5; 7 nucleotides agree with TRBD1. Germline-derived CDR1 and CDR2 are KGHSH and LQKENI. The CDR3 loop spans 14 amino acids. J lost 4 bases, V lost 5 bases, and 7 bases had no gene match. The CDR3 loop is CASSKGTAAETQYF. For the CDR3, the DNA is TGTGCCAGCTCAAAAGGGACAGCTGCAGAGACCCAGTACTTC.

This clonotype was counted between two and nine times. This sequence joins TRBV27 and TRBJ2-3; the D gene is possibly TRBD1 (5 bases). Trimming removed 1 base from V and 4 bases from J, with 18 bases in between. CDR1 and CDR2 (germline): MNHEY, SMNVEV (reference sequence). CDR3 length: 17 residues. The CDR3 DNA follows: TGTGCCAGCAGTTTATTGGCACTGAAGGGGCAGTCAGATACGCAGTATTTT. Its protein is CASSLLALKGQSDTQYF.

The genes are TRBV2 and TRBJ1-3; D is unclear. Germline-derived CDR1 and CDR2 are SNHLY and FYNNEI. V lost 0 bases to trimming and J lost 5 bases, with 17 bases between them. The CDR3 is made up of 17 amino acids. The CDR3 sequence: CASSEARLLLERNTIYF. The CDR3 nucleotides are TGTGCCAGCAGTGAAGCGCGGCTCTTGCTCGAGAGAAACACCATATATTTT.

This clonotype was recorded a few times. This chain connects TRBV24-1 to TRBJ2-2, with a tentative D call TRBD2 (5 bases). Looked up from germline, CDR1 is KGHDR and CDR2 is SFDVKD. With 5 bases removed from V and 5 bases from J, the gap between germline ends came to 20 bases. The CDR3 consists of 17 residues. The CDR3: CATSGRSQLSGTGELFF. For the CDR3, the DNA is TGTGCCACCAGTGGCCGATCTCAATTATCGGGAACCGGGGAGCTGTTTTTT.

For the CDR3, the DNA is TGCGCCAGCAGTGAGTCGACTAGCGGGGCATATGAGACCCAGTACTTC. Its protein product is CASSESTSGAYETQYF. The rearrangement joins TRBV10-1 to TRBJ2-5; 11 bases are a match to TRBD2. The trim removed 0 bases at V and 5 bases at J, leaving 5 bases unmatched. The CDR3 has 16 amino acids. Germline V gene lookup returns CDR1 WNHNN and CDR2 SYGVQD (reference sequence).

The V call is TRBV12-3 or TRBV12-4, the J call TRBJ1-2, with TRBD1 identical over 7 bases. Germline trimming cut 7 bases from V and 8 bases from J; bases unmatched to any gene: 4. CDR3 length: 11 residues. CDR3 sequence (DNA): TGTGCCAGCACAAGGGGGCACGGCTACACCTTC. It yields the protein CASTRGHGYTF.

In this sample, this clonotype turned up a few times. The V and J genes are TRBV2 and TRBJ2-7; TRBD1 aligns across 9 bases. J was trimmed by 7 bases and V by 1 base; bases with no gene match: 11. The CDR3 covers 16 residues. CDR1 and CDR2 from the germline V gene are SNHLY and FYNNEI. CDR3 in DNA: TGTGCCAGCAGTGAAGTAGCCAGGACAGGGGTTTATGAGCAGTACTTC. Its protein product is CASSEVARTGVYEQYF.

The chain couples TRBV27 to TRBJ2-3, with D hard to call. The CDR3 has 20 amino acids. V lost 2 bases, J lost 2 bases, and 26 bases lay in between. The germline CDR1 and CDR2 sequences are MNHEY and SMNVEV (reference sequence). DNA of the CDR3: TGTGCCAGCAGTTTACTAACTATCGACATCCTGAGCCCTCCCACAGATACGCAGTATTTT. Its protein product is CASSLLTIDILSPPTDTQYF.

This chain uses TRBV14 with TRBJ2-7; the match to TRBD1 covers 8 bases. Trimming at V came to 3 bases and at J to 3 bases, leaving 7 bases not matched to a gene. The CDR3 spans 15 residues. CDR1 and CDR2 from the germline V gene are SGHDN and FVKESK. The CDR3 region is CASSHRDRPFYEQYF. The CDR3 DNA is TGTGCCAGCAGCCACCGGGACAGGCCTTTCTACGAGCAGTACTTC.

The J gene is TRBJ2-1, the V gene TRBV11-2; TRBD2 might be the D (5 bases). Trimming took 1 base from V and 0 from J, leaving 10 bases between them. The CDR3 is made up of 16 amino acids. CDR1 is SGHAT and CDR2 is FQNNGV in the germline V gene. The CDR3 loop is CASSLGRSSSYNEQFF. As DNA, the CDR3 is TGTGCCAGCAGCTTAGGGAGGTCAAGCTCCTACAATGAGCAGTTCTTC.

The rearrangement joins TRBV5-1 to TRBJ2-5; 14 nucleotides agree with TRBD2. With V trimmed by 4 bases and J by 6 bases, 11 bases remained unmatched. This CDR3 contains 17 residues. Germline CDR1 and CDR2: SGHRS and YFSETQ. The CDR3 nucleotides read TGCGCCAGCAGCCCGGGACTAGCGGGGGATTCCAAGAAGACCCAGTACTTC. Protein: CASSPGLAGDSKKTQYF.

The V and J genes are TRBV5-1 and TRBJ2-7; TRBD1 matches at 8 bases. The J segment lost 2 bases and the V segment lost 8 bases, leaving 9 bases of the junction unmatched. There are 14 residues in the CDR3. Germline CDR1 and CDR2: SGHRS and YFSETQ. The CDR3 DNA is TGCGCCAGTAAAGGGCAGGGGGCCACCTACGAGCAGTACTTC. Translated: CASKGQGATYEQYF.

This clonotype has only a few counts. The chain combines TRBV12-3 or TRBV12-4 with TRBJ1-5; D gene ambiguous. V was shortened by 6 bases and J by 2 bases, with 14 bases between the two germline ends. The CDR3 spans 15 residues. CDR3 in amino acids: CASRREELGNQPQHF. The CDR3 DNA follows: TGTGCCAGCAGGCGGGAGGAACTGGGCAATCAGCCCCAGCATTTT.

This clonotype was picked up a small number of times. A much larger clone differs from this one at a single base, so this may be a read error. The chain is built from TRBV2 and TRBJ1-1; the D is unclear. This CDR3 spans 13 amino acids. Germline values: CDR1 SNHLY, CDR2 FYNNEI. Deletions cut 7 bases from V and 1 base from J, with 10 bases between. This CDR3 reads CASTLRGNTEAFF. The CDR3 bases are TGTGCCAGCACCTTACGGGGGAACACTGAAGCTTTCTTT.

This clonotype was recorded a few times. The chain carries TRBV11-2 and TRBJ1-2; the match to TRBD1 covers 7 bases. The V gene's germline CDR1 is SGHAT and CDR2 FQNNGV. The V and J ends lost 4 bases and 2 bases, in that order; junction bases with no gene match: 4. This CDR3 is built from 14 residues. The DNA of the CDR3 is TGTGCCAGCAGCTCTCTGACAGGGAACTATGGCTACACCTTC. This gives the protein CASSSLTGNYGYTF.

V and J are TRBV6-2 or TRBV6-3 and TRBJ2-1; 8 bases are shared with TRBD2. CDR1 is MNHEY and CDR2 is SVGEGT in the germline V gene. Losses at the gene ends were 7 bases for V and 8 bases for J; bases not matched to a gene: 10. The CDR3 is 14 amino acids. CDR3 nucleotides: TGTGCCAGCATCACAGCTCGGGGGGGATATGAGCAGTTCTTC. Its protein product is CASITARGGYEQFF.

This clonotype has a handful of counts. This rearrangement joins TRBV6-5 to TRBJ2-1, with a possible D match to TRBD2 (6 bases). CDR3 size: 17 residues. Deletions cut 0 bases from V and 5 bases from J, with 17 bases between. Looked up from germline, CDR1 is MNHEY and CDR2 is SVGAGI. CDR3 loop: CASSYSMVGGIHNEQFF. The CDR3 bases are TGTGCCAGCAGTTACTCGATGGTGGGGGGAATCCACAATGAGCAGTTCTTC.

This rearrangement joins TRBV9 to TRBJ2-1, with 9 bases fitting TRBD1. CDR1 and CDR2 (germline): SGDLS, YYNGEE. CDR3 length: 18 amino acids. Germline trimming cut 4 bases from V and 12 bases from J; bases unmatched to any gene: 23. The CDR3 region is CASSNTASPGQGASGQFF. The CDR3 DNA is TGTGCCAGCAGCAATACTGCCTCCCCGGGACAGGGAGCTTCGGGGCAGTTCTTC.

The chain recombines TRBV29-1 with TRBJ1-4; tentatively, D is TRBD1 (5 bases). Germline CDR1 SQVTM, CDR2 ANQGSEA. V lost 7 bases, J lost 2 bases, and 8 bases lay in between. CDR3 length equals 12 residues. The CDR3 nucleotides are TGCAGCGCTGGGGGGACTAATGAAAAACTGTTTTTT. This sequence encodes CSAGGTNEKLFF.